This record covers a single T cell receptor beta chain. Using immunoSEQ multiplex PCR, the repertoire was profiled, and TCRdb retains in-frame clones only, with some absent. The sample carries about 86,000 clones, roughly 87% recorded once. Unmatched junction bases numbered 8, after V lost 3 bases and J lost 9 bases. The germline CDR1 and CDR2 sequences are KGHSH and LQKENI. The CDR3 covers 15 residues. The data belong to a study of T cell responses to AZD1222 COVID-19 vaccine. The sequence was collected from an adult who received the AZD1222 COVID-19 vaccine. The chain has TRBV18 and TRBJ1-6, with 7 nucleotides matching TRBD1. Sequenced material: peripheral blood, taken 28 days after the second AZD1222 dose. The CDR3, as DNA: TGTGCCAGCTCACCTGACCAGGGGGTCCTTTCACCCCTCCACTTT. It codes for CASSPDQGVLSPLHF.